The source of this T cell receptor (beta chain) is a study of cytomegalovirus exposure and HLA in healthy donors. Study-level points and caveats: A subsequent analysis found that TCR clusters from the first cohort also tended to co-occur in the 110 or so validation repertoires, with about 94% of cluster scores above 0.

Concerning this clone: What it binds is unknown.

The data were produced by immunoSEQ multiplex PCR, yet TCRdb's version contains in-frame clones alone and is incomplete. The sample records roughly 150,000 clones, around 82% being singletons. The donors were in the approximately 120-subject validation cohort, distinct from the approximately 610-subject first cohort. The CDR3 is 14 residues long. CDR1 is SGHKS and CDR2 is YYEKEE in the germline V gene (reference sequence). V was shortened by 0 bases and J by 6 bases, with 11 bases between the two germline ends. This TCR came from a man under 40 in good health and CMV-seropositive. The chain links TRBV5-5 to TRBJ2-3; D is perhaps TRBD2 (6 bases). Sequenced input: PBMCs. In nucleotides, the CDR3 is TGTGCCAGCAGCTTGGCACCCGGAGGGGATACGCAGTATTTT. Its translation is CASSLAPGGDTQYF.